The following is a TCR beta chain sequence with its context. Its antigen is currently unknown. The authors ran the assay at deep level. Sequencing was performed with immunoSEQ multiplex PCR; in TCRdb, only in-frame clones are kept and a portion is missing. The repertoire consists of approximately 1.5 million clones, with 98% occurring once and the leading ten covering roughly 0.35%. This sample was taken from a study of shared clonotypes between healthy human individuals. V lost 8 bases, J lost 5 bases, and 12 bases lay in between. The CDR3 covers 12 residues. CDR1 is SNHLY and CDR2 is FYNNEI in the germline V gene. Study-wide points: Despite large depth, rarefaction showed incomplete sorted-subset sequencing. On the whole, naive subsets had larger estimated richness than memory subsets had.

The chain joins TRBV2 to TRBJ2-5; D unclear. This TCR was recovered from a man aged 25-40 years in good health. The sequenced material came from naive CD4+ T cells sorted from blood. Indicated subset: CD45RA+ positively selected. The CDR3 DNA sequence: TGTGCCAGCTGTGCGGCCCCGGAGACCCAGTACTTC. It is translated as CASCAAPETQYF.